The 7 T cell receptor beta chains below all came from one sample that was sequenced in a study of T-cell memory formation after mild COVID-19. One entry per CDR3 protein, called by TCRdb with MiXCR from the 5' RACE reads. The sample shows some 450,000 distinct CDR3 sequences, under 20% of them seen only once. The specimen was PBMCs or a T cell subset sorted from them (not recorded which). These receptor sequences come from a man between 18 and 35 years old who had mild COVID-19 (a few samples of this study predate the infection). Cell type and time point are not known.

The chain has TRBV18 and TRBJ2-5, with D possibly TRBD2 on 6 matching bases. Trimming removed 6 bases from V and 1 base from J, with 21 bases in between. CDR1 and CDR2 from the germline V gene are KGHSH and LQKENI. The CDR3 is 17 residues long. The CDR3 DNA is TGTGCCAGCTCTCTAGGGACTGGAACCTCCCCCCAAGAGACCCAGTACTTC. Translation gives CASSLGTGTSPQETQYF. The entire variable domain, with the rest obtained from reference TRBV18 and TRBJ2-5, is as follows: NAGVMQNPRHLVRRRGQEARLRCSPMKGHSHVYWYRQLPEEGLKFMVYLQKENIIDESGMPKERFSAEFPKEGPSILRIQQVVRGDSAAYFCASSLGTGTSPQETQYFGPGTRLLVL.

This clonotype was counted between two and nine times. This chain links TRBV20-1 with TRBJ2-7; 7 nucleotides align to TRBD1. Germline lookup yields CDR1 DFQATT and CDR2 SNEGSKA (reference sequence). The CDR3 totals 14 residues. Trimming at V came to 2 bases and at J to 4 bases, leaving 8 bases not matched to a gene. In DNA form, the CDR3 reads TGCAGTGCTAGAAGTGCTACAGGGGAGTACGAGCAGTACTTC. It is translated as CSARSATGEYEQYF.

This chain connects TRBV18 to TRBJ2-5; D possibly uses TRBD1 or TRBD2 (5 bases each). The germline CDR1 and CDR2 sequences are KGHSH and LQKENI. CDR3 length: 13 residues. The V end lost 6 bases, the J end lost 3 bases, and 11 bases lay between the germline ends. The CDR3: CASSSGAEETQYF. The CDR3 DNA is TGTGCCAGCTCGTCCGGGGCCGAAGAGACCCAGTACTTC. The full variable domain, its missing parts supplied by reference TRBV18 and TRBJ2-5, is NAGVMQNPRHLVRRRGQEARLRCSPMKGHSHVYWYRQLPEEGLKFMVYLQKENIIDESGMPKERFSAEFPKEGPSILRIQQVVRGDSAAYFCASSSGAEETQYFGPGTRLLVL.

This clonotype was recorded a few times. The chain links TRBV5-5 to TRBJ2-1; possible D gene TRBD1, 5 bases. Germline V gives CDR1 SGHKS, CDR2 YYEKEE (reference sequence). This CDR3 has 13 amino acids. V shed 5 bases and J shed 7 bases, with 13 bases lying between them. The CDR3 coding sequence is TGTGCCAGCAGGCGTAAACAGGCGAATGAGCAGTTCTTC. This translates into CASRRKQANEQFF.

In this sample, this clonotype turned up a few times. The V call is TRBV5-1, the J call TRBJ2-1; the match to TRBD2 covers 9 bases. The CDR3 runs to 16 residues. The V segment lost 4 bases and the J segment 3 bases; nucleotides outside the gene matches: 8. Germline values: CDR1 SGHRS, CDR2 YFSETQ. For the CDR3, the DNA is TGCGCCAGCAGCCCGGCGGGGGGGGCAAACTACAATGAGCAGTTCTTC. Translated, it gives CASSPAGGANYNEQFF.

The CDR3 region has the DNA TGTGCCAGCAGCTTAGGGGTCAGTTCCTCACCCCTCCACTTT. This encodes CASSLGVSSSPLHF. The chain combines TRBV7-6 with TRBJ1-6; D call uncertain. V was trimmed by 1 base and J by 10 bases, leaving 11 bases between them. Looked up from germline, CDR1 is SGHVS and CDR2 is FNYEAQ. This CDR3 has 14 residues.

This chain connects TRBV7-2 to TRBJ2-7; 9 nucleotides match TRBD2. With 7 bases clipped from V and 4 bases from J, the junction kept 8 bases outside the gene matches. Looked up from germline, CDR1 is SGHTA and CDR2 is FQGNSA. The CDR3 length is 14 residues. The DNA of the CDR3 is TGTGCCAGCACCGAGGGACTAGCCTTTTACGAGCAGTACTTC. Translating gives CASTEGLAFYEQYF.